The 9 T cell receptor beta chains below come from one sample, sequenced in a study of blood T cell repertoires in COVID-19. Clones were read by immunoSEQ multiplex PCR, and TCRdb kept only the in-frame ones, dropping some. The sample consists of around 250,000 clones, 86% of them appearing once. Material for sequencing was PBMCs or T cells enriched from blood (not recorded which). The receptors were gathered from a woman aged 45-65 years who had recovered from COVID-19.

The V call is TRBV3-1 (or the pseudogene TRBV3-2), the J call TRBJ1-6, with 9 positions matching TRBD1. The germline V gene encodes CDR1 LGHDT and CDR2 YNNKEL (reference sequence). The V and J ends lost 4 bases and 10 bases, in that order; junction bases with no gene match: 8. The CDR3 totals 15 residues. In DNA, the CDR3 is TGTGCCAGCAGCCGTTTACAGGGGGCGCGGTCACCCCTCCACTTT. Its protein is CASSRLQGARSPLHF.

To note about this clone: The sample carries other DNA sequences with the same CDR3. This chain connects TRBV28 to TRBJ2-7; 9 bases map to TRBD2. Germline CDR1 reads MDHEN; CDR2 reads SYDVKM. V lost 5 bases to trimming and J lost 0 bases; unmatched junction nucleotides: 2. The CDR3 has 14 amino acids. This CDR3 reads CASSSSGSSYEQYF. Written as DNA, the CDR3 is TGTGCCAGCAGTAGTAGCGGGAGCTCCTACGAGCAGTACTTC.

The chain is built from TRBV6-5 and TRBJ2-7; the match to TRBD1 covers 11 bases. V lost 4 bases and J lost 6; bases outside the gene matches: 2. The CDR3 is 13 residues long. Per the germline V gene, CDR1 is MNHEY and CDR2 is SVGAGI. The CDR3 loop is CASSSGQGAEQYF. CDR3 nucleotides: TGTGCCAGCAGTTCCGGACAGGGGGCCGAGCAGTACTTC.

This clone was picked up one time. The chain carries TRBV7-3 and TRBJ2-5; 7 positions match TRBD2. The CDR3 contains 16 residues. Losses at the gene ends were 0 bases for V and 3 bases for J; bases not matched to a gene: 7. Germline loops: CDR1 SGHTA, CDR2 FQGTGA. CDR3 in DNA: TGTGCCAGCAGCTTAACTGGAGCGGGGCGAGAAGAGACCCAGTACTTC. The encoded protein is CASSLTGAGREETQYF. Filled out from reference TRBV7-3 and TRBJ2-5, the complete variable domain reads GAGVSQTPSNKVTEKGKYVELRCDPISGHTALYWYRQSLGQGPEFLIYFQGTGAADDSGLPNDRFFAVRPEGSVSTLKIQRTERGDSAVYLCASSLTGAGREETQYFGPGTRLLVL.

This chain joins TRBV4-3 and TRBJ2-5, with D unclear. Germline V lookup: CDR1 LGHNA, CDR2 YSLEER. CDR3 size: 14 residues. Trimming shortened V by 4 bases and J by 7 bases, and 16 bases separated the two germline ends. In DNA, the CDR3 is TGCGCCAGCAGCCGCACATGGCAATCGGGGACCCAGTACTTC. It translates to CASSRTWQSGTQYF.

The gene calls are TRBV6-2 or TRBV6-3 and TRBJ1-1; D is perhaps TRBD1 (5 bases). The V gene's germline CDR1 is MNHEY and CDR2 SVGEGT. The V end lost 2 bases, the J end lost 5 bases, and 12 bases lay between the germline ends. The CDR3 has 14 amino acids. The CDR3 DNA reads TGTGCCAGCAGTTACGCAGGGTATAGGACTGAAGCTTTCTTT. The encoded protein is CASSYAGYRTEAFF.

V usage is TRBV7-2 and J usage is TRBJ2-7, with TRBD2 matching over 8 bases. With V trimmed by 4 bases and J by 5 bases, 7 bases remained unmatched. Germline V gene data show CDR1 as SGHTA and CDR2 as FQGNSA. There are 14 residues in the CDR3. The CDR3 DNA follows: TGTGCCAGCAGCTCCGGGGGGGATTTGCACGAGCAGTACTTC. This codes for CASSSGGDLHEQYF.

The V gene is TRBV27, the J gene TRBJ2-7, with D perhaps TRBD1 (5 bases). Germline V gene data show CDR1 as MNHEY and CDR2 as SMNVEV (reference sequence). Trimming removed 8 bases at V and 4 bases at J, with 9 bases between. This CDR3 comprises 11 residues. The CDR3 region is CASQGDYEQYF. CDR3 DNA sequence: TGTGCCAGCCAGGGCGATTACGAGCAGTACTTC.

This chain links TRBV5-1 with TRBJ1-4, with 7 bases aligning to TRBD1. Germline trimming cut 6 bases from V and 6 bases from J; bases unmatched to any gene: 8. Per the germline V gene, CDR1 is SGHRS and CDR2 is YFSETQ. The CDR3 length is 14 residues. CDR3 nucleotides: TGCGCCAGCACGAGGAACAGGGGTGATGAAAAACTGTTTTTT. Protein product: CASTRNRGDEKLFF.